Listed below are T cell receptor delta chains from one sample, sequenced in a study of gammadelta T cells in human blood. TCRdb re-called clones from the RT-PCR reads using CATT. The sample has about 1,000 delta-chain clones; 6.5% are singletons. Material for sequencing was non-Vgamma9Vdelta2 gamma-delta T cells from infant blood. The source of these receptors is a human donor. Both conserved end residues are part of each CDR3. Each record gives: V gene, CDR3 protein.

V: TRDV1
CDR3: CALGDLLRGGFPTAQLFF

V: TRDV1
CDR3: CALGEPSTGDTDKLIF

V: TRDV1
CDR3: CALGVFSYEGTKLIF

V: TRDV1
CDR3: CALGESRFYWGIGDKLIF

V: TRDV2
CDR3: CACDVLGDRWRWDTRQMFF

V: TRDV1
CDR3: CALGESARPTAYWADKLIF

V: TRAV38-2/DV8
CDR3: CAYTTSGGYAYPPYTDKLIF

V: TRDV3
CDR3: CAFSVSVRKFADKLIF

V: TRDV1
CDR3: CALGEETPTGGPPTYTDKLIF

V: TRDV1
CDR3: CALGDHSPLRARRTYTDKLIF

V: TRDV1
CDR3: CALGELAPGDTGANKLIF

V: TRDV1
CDR3: CALGEPPPTAEGDTRCFKLIF

V: TRDV1
CDR3: CALGELVGVGDPYTDKLIF

V: TRDV1
CDR3: CALGEASPLLGDYYTDKLIF

V: TRDV1
CDR3: CALGAPTSTDKLIF

V: TRDV2
CDR3: CACDKRSSGGYYRDTRQMFF

V: TRDV1
CDR3: CALGEVGSSVGTGGYTDKLIF

V: TRDV1
CDR3: CALGELPVTGGNDKLIF

V: TRDV1
CDR3: CALGPHFLRGIGAGTDKLIF

V: TRDV3
CDR3: CARGGSYARTGGFYIHLTDKLIF

V: TRDV1
CDR3: CALGELALSDKLIF

V: TRDV1
CDR3: CALGDVIPWGPAEGGTDKLIF

V: TRDV1
CDR3: CALGERCNWSKGGTGAPDPDKLIF

V: TRDV1
CDR3: CALGEPSFLRRIRVDKLIF

V: TRDV1
CDR3: CALGEGPYTDKLIF

V: TRDV3
CDR3: CAWKLGIRGGTDKLIF

V: TRDV1
CDR3: CALGEFWLPDLYTDKLIF

V: TRDV1
CDR3: CALGEPQLRTGGFTDKLIF

V: TRDV1
CDR3: CALGEVTTPVLGDTTKRPTAQLFF

V: TRDV1
CDR3: CALGELNSCLRPYWGMQAFDKLIF

V: TRDV1
CDR3: CALGELSWLEGVLGDPYTDKLIF